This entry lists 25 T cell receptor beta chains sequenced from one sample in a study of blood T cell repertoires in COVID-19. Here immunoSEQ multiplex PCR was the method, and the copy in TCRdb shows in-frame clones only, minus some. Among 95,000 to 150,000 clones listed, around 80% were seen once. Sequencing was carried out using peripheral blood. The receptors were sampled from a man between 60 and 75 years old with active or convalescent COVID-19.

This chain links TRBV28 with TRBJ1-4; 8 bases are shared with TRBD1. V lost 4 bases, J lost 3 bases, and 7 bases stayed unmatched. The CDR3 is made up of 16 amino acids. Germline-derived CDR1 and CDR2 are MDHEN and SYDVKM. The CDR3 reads CASSWTGSVSNEKLFF. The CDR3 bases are TGTGCCAGCAGTTGGACAGGGTCCGTGTCTAATGAAAAACTGTTTTTT.

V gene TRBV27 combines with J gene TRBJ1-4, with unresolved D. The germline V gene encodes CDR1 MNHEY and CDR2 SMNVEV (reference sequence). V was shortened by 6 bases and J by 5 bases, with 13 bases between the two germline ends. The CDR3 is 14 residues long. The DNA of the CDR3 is TGTGCCAGCAGGCGAAGCTCGGTAAATGAAAAACTGTTTTTT. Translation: CASRRSSVNEKLFF.

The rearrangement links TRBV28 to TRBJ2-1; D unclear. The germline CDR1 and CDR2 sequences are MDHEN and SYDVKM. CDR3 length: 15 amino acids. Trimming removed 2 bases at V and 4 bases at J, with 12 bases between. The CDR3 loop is CASSLRRQTYNEQFF. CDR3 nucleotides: TGTGCCAGCAGTTTAAGGCGGCAGACTTACAATGAGCAGTTCTTC.

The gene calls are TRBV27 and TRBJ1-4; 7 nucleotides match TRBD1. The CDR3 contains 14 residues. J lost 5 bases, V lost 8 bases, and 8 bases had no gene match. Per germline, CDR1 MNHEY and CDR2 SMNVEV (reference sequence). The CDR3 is CASGGTAFNEKLFF. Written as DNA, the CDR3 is TGTGCCAGCGGAGGGACAGCCTTCAATGAAAAACTGTTTTTT.

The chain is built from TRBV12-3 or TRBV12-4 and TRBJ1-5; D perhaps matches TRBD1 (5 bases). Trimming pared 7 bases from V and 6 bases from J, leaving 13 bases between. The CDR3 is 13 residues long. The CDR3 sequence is CASTMGGFQPQHF. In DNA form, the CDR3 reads TGTGCCAGCACCATGGGGGGGTTTCAGCCCCAGCATTTT.

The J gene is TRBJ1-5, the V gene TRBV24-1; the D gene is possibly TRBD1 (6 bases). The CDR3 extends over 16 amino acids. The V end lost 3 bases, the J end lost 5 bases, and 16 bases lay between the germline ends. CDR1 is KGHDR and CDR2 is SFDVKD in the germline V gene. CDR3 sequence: CATSDGTTMGDQPQHF. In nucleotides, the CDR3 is TGTGCCACCAGTGATGGGACAACGATGGGGGATCAGCCCCAGCATTTT.

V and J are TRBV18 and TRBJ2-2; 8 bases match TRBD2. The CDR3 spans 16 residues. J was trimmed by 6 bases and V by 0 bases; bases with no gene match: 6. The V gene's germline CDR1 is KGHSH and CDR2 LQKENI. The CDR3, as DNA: TGTGCCAGCTCACCACCCGGGAGGGCTGGAGCCGGGGAGCTGTTTTTT. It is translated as CASSPPGRAGAGELFF.

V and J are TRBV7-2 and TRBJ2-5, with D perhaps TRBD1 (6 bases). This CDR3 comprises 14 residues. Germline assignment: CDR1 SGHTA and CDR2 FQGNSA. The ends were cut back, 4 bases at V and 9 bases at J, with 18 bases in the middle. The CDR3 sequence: CASSSPAGRGAQYF. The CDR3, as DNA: TGTGCCAGCAGCTCCCCGGCGGGCAGGGGTGCCCAGTACTTC. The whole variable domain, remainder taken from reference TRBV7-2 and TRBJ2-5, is GAGVSQSPSNKVTEKGKDVELRCDPISGHTALYWYRQSLGQGLEFLIYFQGNSAPDKSGLPSDRFSAERTGGSVSTLTIQRTQQEDSAVYLCASSSPAGRGAQYFGPGTRLLVL.

CDR3 region: CASSRTSWSYEQYF. DNA of the CDR3: TGTGCCAGCAGTAGGACTAGCTGGTCCTACGAGCAGTACTTC. This rearrangement joins TRBV27 to TRBJ2-7, with 8 bases matching TRBD2. The CDR3 totals 14 residues. The germline V gene has CDR1 MNHEY and CDR2 SMNVEV (reference sequence). J was trimmed by 1 base and V by 5 bases; bases with no gene match: 4.

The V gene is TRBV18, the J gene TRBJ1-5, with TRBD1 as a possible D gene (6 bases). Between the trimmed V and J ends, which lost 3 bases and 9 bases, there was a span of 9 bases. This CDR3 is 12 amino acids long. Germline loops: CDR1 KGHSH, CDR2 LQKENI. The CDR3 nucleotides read TGTGCCAGCTCACCTCAGGGGCTGCCCCAGCATTTT. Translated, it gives CASSPQGLPQHF.

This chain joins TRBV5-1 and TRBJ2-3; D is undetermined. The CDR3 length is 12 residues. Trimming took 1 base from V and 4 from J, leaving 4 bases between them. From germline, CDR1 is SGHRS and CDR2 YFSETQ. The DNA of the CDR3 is TGCGCCAGCAGCTTGTTCTCAGATACGCAGTATTTT. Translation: CASSLFSDTQYF.

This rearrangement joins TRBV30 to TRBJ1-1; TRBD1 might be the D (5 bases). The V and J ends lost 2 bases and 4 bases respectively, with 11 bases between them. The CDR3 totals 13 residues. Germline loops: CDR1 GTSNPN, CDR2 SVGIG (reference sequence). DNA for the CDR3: TGTGCCTGGAGTAGGGGAATGGTCACTGAAGCTTTCTTT. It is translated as CAWSRGMVTEAFF.

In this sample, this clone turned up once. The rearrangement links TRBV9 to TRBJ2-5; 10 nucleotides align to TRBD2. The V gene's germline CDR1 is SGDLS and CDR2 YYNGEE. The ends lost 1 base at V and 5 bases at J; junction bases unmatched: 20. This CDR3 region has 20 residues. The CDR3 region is CASSVRAATRTSGRQETQYF. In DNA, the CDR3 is TGTGCCAGCAGCGTACGGGCTGCGACGAGGACTAGCGGCCGTCAGGAGACCCAGTACTTC. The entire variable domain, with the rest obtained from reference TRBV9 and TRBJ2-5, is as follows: DSGVTQTPKHLITATGQRVTLRCSPRSGDLSVYWYQQSLDQGLQFLIQYYNGEERAKGNILERFSAQQFPDLHSELNLSSLELGDSALYFCASSVRAATRTSGRQETQYFGPGTRLLVL.

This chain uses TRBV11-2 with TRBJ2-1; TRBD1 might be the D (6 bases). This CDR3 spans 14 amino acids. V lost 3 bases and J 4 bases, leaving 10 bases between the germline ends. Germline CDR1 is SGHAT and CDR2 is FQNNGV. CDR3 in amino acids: CASSFGQPYNEQFF. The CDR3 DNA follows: TGTGCCAGCAGCTTCGGACAGCCTTACAATGAGCAGTTCTTC.

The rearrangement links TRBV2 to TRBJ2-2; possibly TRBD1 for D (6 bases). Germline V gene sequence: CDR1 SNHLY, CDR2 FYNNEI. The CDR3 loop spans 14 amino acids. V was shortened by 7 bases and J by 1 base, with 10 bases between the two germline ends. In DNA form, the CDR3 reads TGTGCCAGCATGGGACAAATGAACACCGGGGAGCTGTTTTTT. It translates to CASMGQMNTGELFF.

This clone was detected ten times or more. Here the CDR3 reads CASSLETGLGSPLHF. The CDR3 bases are TGTGCCAGCAGCTTAGAGACAGGGCTGGGTTCACCCCTCCACTTT. V gene TRBV11-2 combines with J gene TRBJ1-6, with TRBD1 matching 7 bases. From germline, CDR1 is SGHAT and CDR2 FQNNGV. This CDR3 contains 15 residues. After removal of 0 bases from V and 9 bases from J, the junction contained 5 bases not matched to a gene.

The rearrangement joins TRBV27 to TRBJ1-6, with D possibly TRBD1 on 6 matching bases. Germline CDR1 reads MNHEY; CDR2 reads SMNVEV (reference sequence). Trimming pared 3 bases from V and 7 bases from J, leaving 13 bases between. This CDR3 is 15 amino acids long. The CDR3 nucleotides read TGTGCCAGCAGTTTTGATAAGAGGGGGAATTCACCCCTCCACTTT. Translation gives CASSFDKRGNSPLHF.

The DNA for the CDR3 is TGTGCCAGCAGTCCCTCCCCGGGACTCCCCCCGGGGGAGCTGTTTTTT. This codes for CASSPSPGLPPGELFF. This rearrangement joins TRBV27 to TRBJ2-2; possibly TRBD2 for D (6 bases). Germline V gene lookup returns CDR1 MNHEY and CDR2 SMNVEV (reference sequence). This CDR3 has 16 residues. V was pared by 5 bases and J by 8 bases, with 21 bases between.

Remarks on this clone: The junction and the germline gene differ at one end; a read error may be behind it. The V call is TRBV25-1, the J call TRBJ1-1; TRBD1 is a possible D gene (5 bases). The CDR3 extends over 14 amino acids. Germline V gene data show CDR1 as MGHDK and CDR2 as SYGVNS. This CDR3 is CASSEYVRVTVAFF. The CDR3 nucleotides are TGTGCCAGCAGTGAATATGTCAGGGTCACTGTAGCTTTCTTT.

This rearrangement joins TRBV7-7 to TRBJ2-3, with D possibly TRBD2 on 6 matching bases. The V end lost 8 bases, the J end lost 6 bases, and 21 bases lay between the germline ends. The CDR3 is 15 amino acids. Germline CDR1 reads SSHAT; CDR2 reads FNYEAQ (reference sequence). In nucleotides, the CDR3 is TGTGCCAGCTCTCTGGGCGGGACTCCTGGCGATACGCAGTATTTT. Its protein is CASSLGGTPGDTQYF. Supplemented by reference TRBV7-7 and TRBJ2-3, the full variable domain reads GAGVSQSPRYKVTKRGQDVTLRCDPISSHATLYWYQQALGQGPEFLTYFNYEAQPDKSGLPSDRFSAERPEGSISTLTIQRTEQRDSAMYRCASSLGGTPGDTQYFGPGTRLTVL.

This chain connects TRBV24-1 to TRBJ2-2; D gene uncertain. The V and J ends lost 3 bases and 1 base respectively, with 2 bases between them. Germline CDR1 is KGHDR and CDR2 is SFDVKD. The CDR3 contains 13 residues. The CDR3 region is CATSDQNTGELFF. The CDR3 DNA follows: TGTGCCACCAGTGATCAGAACACCGGGGAGCTGTTTTTT.

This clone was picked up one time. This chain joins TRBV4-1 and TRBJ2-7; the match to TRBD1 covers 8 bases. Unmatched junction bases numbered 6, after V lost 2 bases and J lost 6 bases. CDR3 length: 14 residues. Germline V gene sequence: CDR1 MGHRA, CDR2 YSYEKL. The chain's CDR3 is CASSQPGTGPEQYF. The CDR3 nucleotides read TGCGCCAGCAGCCAACCTGGGACAGGTCCCGAGCAGTACTTC.

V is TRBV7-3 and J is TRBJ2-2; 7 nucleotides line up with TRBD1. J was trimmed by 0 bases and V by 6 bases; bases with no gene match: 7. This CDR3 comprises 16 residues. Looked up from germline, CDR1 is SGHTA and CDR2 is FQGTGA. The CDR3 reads CASSFWTGSNTGELFF. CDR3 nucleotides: TGTGCCAGCAGTTTTTGGACAGGATCGAACACCGGGGAGCTGTTTTTT.

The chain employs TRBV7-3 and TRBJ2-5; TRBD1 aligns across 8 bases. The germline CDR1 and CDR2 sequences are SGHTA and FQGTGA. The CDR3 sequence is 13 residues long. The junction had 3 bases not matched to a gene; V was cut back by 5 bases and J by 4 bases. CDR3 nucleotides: TGTGCCAGCAGCATCGACAGGGGAGAGACCCAGTACTTC. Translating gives CASSIDRGETQYF.

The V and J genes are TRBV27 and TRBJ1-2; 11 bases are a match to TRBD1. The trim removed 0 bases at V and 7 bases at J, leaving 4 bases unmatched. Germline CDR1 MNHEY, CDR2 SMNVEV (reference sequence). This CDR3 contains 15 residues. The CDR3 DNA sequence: TGTGCCAGCAGTTTATCGGGACAGGGGGTGGGTGGCTACACCTTC. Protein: CASSLSGQGVGGYTF.